This T cell receptor (beta chain) came from a study of OX40 agonist ivuxolimab in advanced cancers. In the study overall: Partial responses were achieved by three patients, one with hepatocellular carcinoma and two with cutaneous melanoma.

V shed 5 bases and J 1 base; nucleotides not matched to a gene: 5. Germline values: CDR1 SGHTA, CDR2 FQGTGA. This CDR3 is 15 amino acids long. TCRdb's copy holds only in-frame clones and misses some; the assay was immunoSEQ multiplex PCR. Here the sample spans almost 70,000 clones, approximately 91% being singletons. The sample in question was CD4+ or CD8+ T cells sorted from blood, obtained in a trial of the OX40 agonist ivuxolimab. The rearrangement joins TRBV7-3 to TRBJ2-1, with 7 bases lining up with TRBD2. This TCR was recovered from an adult with an advanced solid tumor such as melanoma, head and neck, liver or kidney cancer. The CDR3 loop is CASSQLAISYNEQFF. In nucleotides, the CDR3 is TGTGCCAGCAGCCAACTAGCGATTTCCTACAATGAGCAGTTCTTC.